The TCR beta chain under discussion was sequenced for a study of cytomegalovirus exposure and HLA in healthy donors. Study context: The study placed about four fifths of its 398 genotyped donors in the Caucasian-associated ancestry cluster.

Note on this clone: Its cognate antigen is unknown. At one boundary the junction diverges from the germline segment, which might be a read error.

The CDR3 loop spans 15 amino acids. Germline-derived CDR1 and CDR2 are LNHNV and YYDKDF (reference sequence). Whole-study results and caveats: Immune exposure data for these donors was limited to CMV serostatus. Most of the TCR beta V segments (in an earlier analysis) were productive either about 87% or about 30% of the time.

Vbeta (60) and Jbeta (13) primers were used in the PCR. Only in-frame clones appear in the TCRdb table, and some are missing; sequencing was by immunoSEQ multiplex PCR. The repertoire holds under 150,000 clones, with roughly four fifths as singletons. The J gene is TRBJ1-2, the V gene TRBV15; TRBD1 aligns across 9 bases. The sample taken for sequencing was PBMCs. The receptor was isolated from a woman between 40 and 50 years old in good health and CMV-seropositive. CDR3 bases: TGTGCCACCAGCCGAGGGGACAGGGAGGGATATGGCTACCCCTTC. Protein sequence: CATSRGDREGYGYPF.